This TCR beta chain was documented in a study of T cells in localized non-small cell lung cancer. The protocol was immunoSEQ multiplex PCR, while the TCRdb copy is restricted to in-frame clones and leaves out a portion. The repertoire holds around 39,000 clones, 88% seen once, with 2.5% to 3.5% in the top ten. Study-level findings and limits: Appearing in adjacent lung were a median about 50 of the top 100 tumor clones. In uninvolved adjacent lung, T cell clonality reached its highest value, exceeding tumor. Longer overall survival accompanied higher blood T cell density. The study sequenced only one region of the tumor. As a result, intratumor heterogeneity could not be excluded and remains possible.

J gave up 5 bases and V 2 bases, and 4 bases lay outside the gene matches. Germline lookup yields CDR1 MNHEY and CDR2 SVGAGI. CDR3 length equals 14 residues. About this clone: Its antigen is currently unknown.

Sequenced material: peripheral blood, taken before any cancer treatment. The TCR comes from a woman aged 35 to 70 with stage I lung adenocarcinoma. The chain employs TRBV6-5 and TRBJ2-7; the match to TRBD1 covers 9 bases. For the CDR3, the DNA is TGTGCCAGCAGTTACCTGGGACAGGGTAACGAGCAGTACTTC. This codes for CASSYLGQGNEQYF.